This T cell receptor beta chain was recorded in a study of control samples from healthy donors and cancer patients. The CDR3 is 15 residues long. The J segment lost 4 bases and the V segment lost 4 bases, leaving 6 bases of the junction unmatched. Germline V gives CDR1 MGHRA, CDR2 YSYEKL. Produced via immunoSEQ multiplex PCR; TCRdb's table is partial and in-frame only. In the table there are around 80,000 clones, approximately 94% of which are singletons. Sample: blood. The receptor's source is a woman aged 25 to 39 in good health. The rearrangement uses TRBV4-1 and TRBJ2-3; 9 bases agree with TRBD1. The CDR3 region is CASSLTGTGPDTQYF. The CDR3 nucleotides read TGCGCCAGCAGCCTAACCGGGACAGGGCCAGATACGCAGTATTTT.